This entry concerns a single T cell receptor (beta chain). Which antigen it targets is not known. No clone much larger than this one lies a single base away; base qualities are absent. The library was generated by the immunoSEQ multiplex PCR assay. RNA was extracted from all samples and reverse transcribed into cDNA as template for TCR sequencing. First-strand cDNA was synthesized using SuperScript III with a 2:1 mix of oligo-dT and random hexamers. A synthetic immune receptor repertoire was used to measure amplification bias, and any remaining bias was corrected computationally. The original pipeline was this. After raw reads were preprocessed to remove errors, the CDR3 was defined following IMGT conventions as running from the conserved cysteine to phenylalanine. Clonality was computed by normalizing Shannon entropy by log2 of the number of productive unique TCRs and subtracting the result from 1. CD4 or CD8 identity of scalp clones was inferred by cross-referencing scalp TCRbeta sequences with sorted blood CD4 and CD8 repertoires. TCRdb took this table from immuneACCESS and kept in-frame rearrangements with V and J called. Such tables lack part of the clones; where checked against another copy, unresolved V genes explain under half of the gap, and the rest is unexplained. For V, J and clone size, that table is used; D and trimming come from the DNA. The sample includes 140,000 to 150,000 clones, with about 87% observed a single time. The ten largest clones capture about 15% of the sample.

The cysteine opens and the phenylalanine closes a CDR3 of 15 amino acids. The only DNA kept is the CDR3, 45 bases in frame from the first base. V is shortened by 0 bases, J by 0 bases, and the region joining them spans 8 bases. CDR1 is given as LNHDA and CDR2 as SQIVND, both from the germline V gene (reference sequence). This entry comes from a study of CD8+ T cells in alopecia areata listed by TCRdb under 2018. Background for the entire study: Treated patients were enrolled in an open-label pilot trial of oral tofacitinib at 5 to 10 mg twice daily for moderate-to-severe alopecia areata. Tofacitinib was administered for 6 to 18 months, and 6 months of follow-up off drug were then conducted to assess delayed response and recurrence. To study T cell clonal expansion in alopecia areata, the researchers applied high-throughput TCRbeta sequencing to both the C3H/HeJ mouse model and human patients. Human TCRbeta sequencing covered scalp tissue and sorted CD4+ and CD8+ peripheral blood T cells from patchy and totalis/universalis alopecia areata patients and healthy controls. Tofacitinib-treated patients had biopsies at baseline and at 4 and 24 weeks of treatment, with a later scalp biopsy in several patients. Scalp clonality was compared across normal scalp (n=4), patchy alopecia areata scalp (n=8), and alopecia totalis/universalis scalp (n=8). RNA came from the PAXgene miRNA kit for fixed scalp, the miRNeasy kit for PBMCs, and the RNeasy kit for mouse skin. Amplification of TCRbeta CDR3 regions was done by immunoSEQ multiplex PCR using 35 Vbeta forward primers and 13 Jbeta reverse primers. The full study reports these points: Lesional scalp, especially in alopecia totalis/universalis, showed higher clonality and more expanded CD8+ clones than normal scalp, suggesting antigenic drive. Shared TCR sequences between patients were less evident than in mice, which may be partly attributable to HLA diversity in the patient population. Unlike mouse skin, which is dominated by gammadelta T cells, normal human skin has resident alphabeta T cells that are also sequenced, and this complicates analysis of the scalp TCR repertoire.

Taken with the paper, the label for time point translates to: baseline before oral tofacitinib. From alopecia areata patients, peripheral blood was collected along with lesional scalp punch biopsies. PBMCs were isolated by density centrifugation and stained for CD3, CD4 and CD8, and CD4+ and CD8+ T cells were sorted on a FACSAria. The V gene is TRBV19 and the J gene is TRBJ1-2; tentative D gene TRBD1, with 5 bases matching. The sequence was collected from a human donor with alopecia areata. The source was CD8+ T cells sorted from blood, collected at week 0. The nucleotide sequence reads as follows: TGTGCCAGTAGTATAGACGGGACTACTAACTATGGCTACACCTTC. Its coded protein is CASSIDGTTNYGYTF.